These 25 T cell receptor beta chains originate from one sample sequenced in a study of blood T cell repertoires in COVID-19. Clones were read by immunoSEQ multiplex PCR, and TCRdb kept only the in-frame ones, dropping some. The table includes roughly 79,000 clones, 84% detected once. Source material: peripheral blood. The source of these receptors is a man aged 50-59 years with acute or convalescent COVID-19.

The DNA for the CDR3 is TGTGCCAGCAGCTTCGGCAGAGGGAACGGCTACACCTTC. Amino acid sequence: CASSFGRGNGYTF. The chain employs TRBV5-6 and TRBJ1-2; no clear D gene. The germline V gene has CDR1 SGHDT and CDR2 YYEEEE. Trimming removed 2 bases from V and 8 bases from J, with 13 bases in between. The CDR3 consists of 13 residues. The whole variable domain, remainder taken from reference TRBV5-6 and TRBJ1-2, is DAGVTQSPTHLIKTRGQQVTLRCSPKSGHDTVSWYQQALGQGPQFIFQYYEEEERQRGNFPDRFSGHQFPNYSSELNVNALLLGDSALYLCASSFGRGNGYTFGSGTRLTVV.

The chain carries TRBV19 and TRBJ1-5; 8 nucleotides line up with TRBD1. Trimming at V came to 11 bases and at J to 3 bases, leaving 12 bases not matched to a gene. This CDR3 contains 15 residues. CDR1 and CDR2 from the germline V gene are LNHDA and SQIVND (reference sequence). CDR3 DNA: TGTGCCGGGCATAGCCGGACAGGGATCAATCAGCCCCAGCATTTT. This translates into CAGHSRTGINQPQHF. Supplemented by reference TRBV19 and TRBJ1-5, the full variable domain reads DGGITQSPKYLFRKEGQNVTLSCEQNLNHDAMYWYRQDPGQGLRLIYYSQIVNDFQKGDIAEGYSVSREKKESFPLTVTSAQKNPTAFYLCAGHSRTGINQPQHFGDGTRLSIL.

The chain joins TRBV19 to TRBJ1-3, with 7 bases matching TRBD1. Germline assignment: CDR1 LNHDA and CDR2 SQIVND (reference sequence). Losses at the gene ends were 3 bases for V and 1 base for J; bases not matched to a gene: 9. The CDR3 extends over 17 amino acids. The CDR3 bases are TGTGCCAGTAGTATCTACGGACAGGCACCTTCTGGAAACACCATATATTTT. Its protein is CASSIYGQAPSGNTIYF. Full variable domain (rest looked up from reference TRBV19 and TRBJ1-3): DGGITQSPKYLFRKEGQNVTLSCEQNLNHDAMYWYRQDPGQGLRLIYYSQIVNDFQKGDIAEGYSVSREKKESFPLTVTSAQKNPTAFYLCASSIYGQAPSGNTIYFGEGSWLTVV.

The chain couples TRBV7-9 to TRBJ1-1, with TRBD1 as a possible D gene (6 bases). The CDR3 has 13 amino acids. With 5 bases removed from V and 6 bases from J, the gap between germline ends came to 13 bases. Germline V gene data show CDR1 as SEHNR and CDR2 as FQNEAQ (reference sequence). The CDR3 coding sequence is TGTGCCAGCAGCCCATTACAGGGTTCTGAAGCTTTCTTT. Protein: CASSPLQGSEAFF.

This chain connects TRBV4-2 to TRBJ1-4, with D possibly TRBD1 on 6 matching bases. V lost 1 base and J lost 5, with 14 bases in between. Germline assignment: CDR1 LGHNA and CDR2 YNFKEQ. This CDR3 has 16 amino acids. CDR3 region: CASSQVLQGQNEKLFF. The CDR3 DNA sequence: TGTGCCAGCAGCCAAGTACTACAGGGTCAGAATGAAAAACTGTTTTTT.

The chain carries TRBV7-2 and TRBJ2-1; TRBD2 matches at 9 bases. The CDR3 totals 15 residues. V lost 7 bases to trimming and J lost 4 bases; unmatched junction nucleotides: 8. Germline V gene sequence: CDR1 SGHTA, CDR2 FQGNSA. The CDR3 spells CASTPTSGYYNEQFF. In DNA form, the CDR3 reads TGTGCCAGCACACCAACTAGCGGGTATTACAATGAGCAGTTCTTC.

The chain carries TRBV10-3 and TRBJ2-1; 7 bases fit TRBD1. J lost 4 bases, V lost 11 bases, and 11 bases had no gene match. Germline V gene data show CDR1 as ENHRY and CDR2 as SYGVKD. The CDR3 consists of 14 residues. The CDR3 region has the DNA TGTGCCGCGAACGGACAGGTTGGTTACAATGAGCAGTTCTTC. Residues: CAANGQVGYNEQFF.

This chain connects TRBV6-6 to TRBJ2-7; TRBD2 matches at 11 bases. The CDR3 length is 16 residues. Per the germline V gene, CDR1 is MNHNY and CDR2 is SVGAGI (reference sequence). V lost 4 bases to trimming and J lost 6 bases; unmatched junction nucleotides: 11. DNA of the CDR3: TGTGCCAGCAGTTCCACCCTAGCGGGGGGAACGCTCGAGCAGTACTTC. It translates to CASSSTLAGGTLEQYF.

This chain connects TRBV9 to TRBJ2-3; 8 bases are shared with TRBD1. CDR3 length: 15 amino acids. Germline CDR1 reads SGDLS; CDR2 reads YYNGEE. V lost 4 bases to trimming and J lost 1 base; unmatched junction nucleotides: 5. The CDR3 DNA sequence: TGTGCCAGCAGCAATGACAGGGGAGGCACAGATACGCAGTATTTT. Encoded protein: CASSNDRGGTDTQYF.

This chain connects TRBV5-8 to TRBJ1-3; 7 bases match TRBD1. The V gene end was trimmed by 4 bases and the J gene end by 2 bases; junction bases not matched to a gene: 6. The CDR3 runs to 15 residues. The germline V gene encodes CDR1 SGHTS and CDR2 YDEGEE. The CDR3 sequence is CASSPDRFTGNTIYF. The CDR3, as DNA: TGTGCCAGCAGCCCGGACAGGTTTACTGGAAACACCATATATTTT.

The chain combines TRBV5-1 with TRBJ2-7, with D hard to call. Looked up from germline, CDR1 is SGHRS and CDR2 is YFSETQ. Trimming shortened V by 0 bases and J by 1 base, and 11 bases separated the two germline ends. The CDR3 contains 15 residues. The CDR3 DNA reads TGCGCCAGCAGCTTGGAGCCCGGGTTTTCCTACGAGCAGTACTTC. Translating gives CASSLEPGFSYEQYF.

The V and J genes are TRBV15 and TRBJ2-1; TRBD1 aligns across 8 bases. The junction had 16 bases not matched to a gene; V was cut back by 3 bases and J by 0 bases. Germline V gene lookup returns CDR1 LNHNV and CDR2 YYDKDF (reference sequence). The CDR3 is 20 amino acids. In DNA form, the CDR3 reads TGTGCCACCAGCAGCACCGACGGGACAGGTATCCAGAGCTCCTACAATGAGCAGTTCTTC. It translates to CATSSTDGTGIQSSYNEQFF.

Only a few counts were recorded for this clone. The genes are TRBV19 and TRBJ1-6; 10 bases agree with TRBD1. Germline lookup yields CDR1 LNHDA and CDR2 SQIVND (reference sequence). The CDR3 has 15 residues. The junction had 6 bases not matched to a gene; V was cut back by 6 bases and J by 7 bases. Written as DNA, the CDR3 is TGTGCCAGTAGCCTCGGGACAGGGGTAAATTCACCCCTCCACTTT. Translation: CASSLGTGVNSPLHF.

The rearrangement joins TRBV4-2 to TRBJ1-5; 9 bases match TRBD1. Germline CDR1 is LGHNA and CDR2 is YNFKEQ. This CDR3 is built from 15 residues. Losses at the gene ends were 4 bases for V and 4 bases for J; bases not matched to a gene: 5. The CDR3 DNA sequence: TGTGCCAGCAGCCTCAGACAGGGGGAGAATCAGCCCCAGCATTTT. This codes for CASSLRQGENQPQHF.

J is TRBJ2-2 and V is TRBV6-2 or TRBV6-3; 7 nucleotides align to TRBD2. V shed 4 bases, J shed 4 bases, and the junction held 12 bases outside the gene matches. CDR1 is MNHEY, CDR2 SVGEGT, per germline. The CDR3 totals 17 residues. The CDR3 loop is CASSWVPGLPFTGELFF. In DNA form, the CDR3 reads TGTGCCAGCAGTTGGGTCCCGGGACTACCTTTCACCGGGGAGCTGTTTTTT.

The V and J genes are TRBV6-5 and TRBJ2-7, with 12 bases identical to TRBD2. V lost 4 bases and J lost 2; bases outside the gene matches: 6. Germline assignment: CDR1 MNHEY and CDR2 SVGAGI. The CDR3 loop spans 16 amino acids. The CDR3 loop is CASSFLAGGTTYEQYF. The DNA of the CDR3 is TGTGCCAGCAGTTTCCTAGCGGGAGGGACGACCTACGAGCAGTACTTC.

The CDR3 is CASSYSDRGYGYTF. The CDR3, as DNA: TGTGCCAGCAGTTATTCGGACAGGGGTTACGGCTACACCTTC. The chain combines TRBV6-2 or TRBV6-3 with TRBJ1-2, with 9 bases matching TRBD1. The CDR3 consists of 14 residues. Trimming removed 3 bases from V and 8 bases from J; junction bases left unmatched: 7. Germline V gene data show CDR1 as MNHEY and CDR2 as SVGEGT.

The V and J genes are TRBV27 and TRBJ2-5; D is unresolved. Trimming left V 8 bases short and J 4 bases short, with 14 bases between. Germline CDR1 MNHEY, CDR2 SMNVEV (reference sequence). This CDR3 comprises 13 residues. This chain's CDR3 is CASSFGIGETQYF. CDR3 coding DNA: TGTGCCAGCTCCTTCGGTATCGGAGAGACCCAGTACTTC.

This chain connects TRBV18 to TRBJ2-2; 8 nucleotides align to TRBD1. Unmatched junction bases numbered 10, after V lost 5 bases and J lost 2 bases. From germline, CDR1 is KGHSH and CDR2 LQKENI. The CDR3 runs 17 residues. In nucleotides, the CDR3 is TGTGCCAGCTCATCACGCAGGGGACAGGCCAACACCGGGGAGCTGTTTTTT. The encoded protein is CASSSRRGQANTGELFF. Looking up the rest from reference TRBV18 and TRBJ2-2 gives the full variable domain: NAGVMQNPRHLVRRRGQEARLRCSPMKGHSHVYWYRQLPEEGLKFMVYLQKENIIDESGMPKERFSAEFPKEGPSILRIQQVVRGDSAAYFCASSSRRGQANTGELFFGEGSRLTVL.

The chain joins TRBV5-1 to TRBJ1-3; D is perhaps TRBD1 (6 bases). This CDR3 region has 17 residues. V gave up 0 bases and J gave up 0 bases, with 13 bases separating them. From germline, CDR1 is SGHRS and CDR2 YFSETQ. CDR3 DNA sequence: TGCGCCAGCAGCTTGGAGGCGACAGGCTTCTCTGGAAACACCATATATTTT. Its translation: CASSLEATGFSGNTIYF.

The chain couples TRBV29-1 to TRBJ1-2, with 9 nucleotides matching TRBD1. This CDR3 comprises 12 residues. CDR1 and CDR2 from the germline V gene are SQVTM and ANQGSEA. The V gene end was trimmed by 7 bases and the J gene end by 1 base; junction bases not matched to a gene: 1. Written as DNA, the CDR3 is TGCAGCGCGACAGGGGGTAACTATGGCTACACCTTC. Its translation is CSATGGNYGYTF.

The V and J genes are TRBV3-1 (or the pseudogene TRBV3-2) and TRBJ1-1, with no clear D. The CDR3 loop spans 16 amino acids. The V gene lost 0 bases and the J gene lost 3 bases, with 14 bases spanning the gap. Germline V gives CDR1 LGHDT, CDR2 YNNKEL (reference sequence). The chain's CDR3 is CASSQEYGLRDTEAFF. As DNA, the CDR3 is TGTGCCAGCAGCCAAGAGTACGGACTTCGGGACACTGAAGCTTTCTTT.

The rearrangement joins TRBV7-2 to TRBJ2-7, with 12 bases aligning to TRBD2. The CDR3 is 17 residues long. The germline CDR1 and CDR2 sequences are SGHTA and FQGNSA. The ends lost 5 bases at V and 4 bases at J; junction bases unmatched: 12. CDR3 protein: CASSPTSGRLLGYEQYF. CDR3 nucleotide sequence: TGTGCCAGCAGCCCAACTAGCGGGAGGCTCTTGGGATACGAGCAGTACTTC.

The chain joins TRBV4-1 to TRBJ1-1, with D unclear. V gave up 1 base and J gave up 10 bases, with 22 bases separating them. Germline V gene data show CDR1 as MGHRA and CDR2 as YSYEKL. CDR3 size: 16 residues. The CDR3 sequence: CASSQGEAQRRAPAFF. The CDR3 DNA follows: TGCGCCAGCAGCCAAGGGGAGGCACAGAGGAGGGCTCCAGCTTTCTTT.

V usage is TRBV13 and J usage is TRBJ1-3; D is uncertain. CDR3 length: 15 amino acids. Trimming shortened V by 2 bases and J by 2 bases, and 10 bases separated the two germline ends. Germline loops: CDR1 PRHDT, CDR2 FYEKMQ (reference sequence). CDR3 in amino acids: CASSLSPHTGNTIYF. The DNA for the CDR3 is TGTGCCAGCAGCTTATCCCCGCACACTGGAAACACCATATATTTT. The full variable domain, rest sourced from reference TRBV13 and TRBJ1-3, is AAGVIQSPRHLIKEKRETATLKCYPIPRHDTVYWYQQGPGQDPQFLISFYEKMQSDKGSIPDRFSAQQFSDYHSELNMSSLELGDSALYFCASSLSPHTGNTIYFGEGSWLTVV.